The rows below give T cell receptor beta chains drawn from one sample of a study of patients and donors after allogeneic stem cell transplantation. In TCRdb, the RT-PCR reads were re-called with MiXCR into one record per CDR3 protein. The table records approximately 98,000 distinct CDR3 sequences, roughly 35% of them present only once. The sequencing input was blood, either unsorted or a sorted T cell fraction (not recorded which). The receptors come from a human donor who was either an allogeneic HSCT recipient or a stem cell or donor lymphocyte infusion donor (not recorded which). It is not recorded whose cells these are; they may come from a transplant donor. The CDR3 runs from the conserved cysteine through the conserved F or W. D genes are given only for firm matches. Some rows mark clone size as missing; the rest say once, few, many or name a class of expanded clone.

v_gene	d_gene	abundance	j_gene	CDR3aa	CDR3nt
TRBV9	NA	NA	TRBJ2-3	CASSVAVTDTQYF	TGTGCCAGCAGCGTAGCGGTCACAGATACGCAGTATTTT
TRBV7-2	NA	few	TRBJ1-5	CASSLTVYSNQPQHF	TGTGCCAGCAGCTTGACAGTCTATAGCAATCAGCCCCAGCATTTT
TRBV5-5	NA	NA	TRBJ2-2	CASSLDVGGELFF	TGTGCCAGCAGCTTGGATGTGGGCGGGGAGCTGTTTTTT
TRBV4-3	TRBD1	many	TRBJ1-2	CASSQDRGQNYGYTF	TGCGCCAGCAGCCAAGATCGGGGACAGAACTATGGCTACACCTTC
TRBV12-3/TRBV12-4	NA	NA	TRBJ1-1	CASSPRRVEMNTEAFF	TGTGCCAGCAGCCCCCGAAGGGTGGAGATGAACACTGAAGCTTTCTTT
TRBV6-2/TRBV6-3	NA	NA	TRBJ2-7	CASSYVGIGEQYF	TGTGCCAGCAGTTATGTCGGGATAGGCGAGCAGTACTTC
TRBV7-9	NA	few	TRBJ1-6	CASSLSYGANSPLHF	TGTGCCAGCAGCTTAAGTTACGGGGCTAATTCACCCCTCCACTTT
TRBV19	NA	NA	TRBJ1-1	CASSTGPPSTEAFF	TGTGCCAGTAGTACGGGACCCCCGAGCACTGAAGCTTTCTTT
TRBV4-2	TRBD2	NA	TRBJ2-3	CASSQIAGGPQDTQYF	TGTGCCAGCAGCCAAATAGCGGGAGGGCCTCAAGATACGCAGTATTTT
TRBV6-1	TRBD2	NA	TRBJ2-3	CASRGLVNIGDTQYF	TGTGCCAGCAGAGGACTAGTGAATATTGGAGATACGCAGTATTTT
TRBV7-2	NA	few	TRBJ1-6	CASSSGTGLGSPLHF	TGTGCCAGCAGCTCCGGAACGGGCCTTGGTTCACCCCTCCACTTT
TRBV12-3/TRBV12-4	NA	few	TRBJ1-3	CASSLSGTRQF	TGTGCCAGCAGTTTGAGCGGGACACGACAATTT
TRBV6-2/TRBV6-3	NA	NA	TRBJ2-7	CASRDGIEQYF	TGTGCCAGCAGGGATGGTATCGAGCAGTACTTC
TRBV7-3	NA	few	TRBJ1-1	CASSKGGPLNTEAFF	TGTGCCAGCAGCAAAGGGGGACCGTTGAACACTGAAGCTTTCTTT
TRBV18	NA	few	TRBJ2-3	CASSPLGAVRTDTQYF	TGTGCCAGCTCACCGTTAGGAGCAGTCAGGACAGATACGCAGTATTTT
TRBV9	NA	NA	TRBJ2-1	CASSGSHPDEQFF	TGTGCCAGCAGCGGGAGTCACCCCGATGAGCAGTTCTTC
TRBV27	NA	NA	TRBJ1-1	CASSARTGTEAFF	TGTGCCAGCAGTGCCCGGACTGGGACTGAAGCTTTCTTT
TRBV5-5	TRBD2	NA	TRBJ2-1	CASSLAGRQYNEQFF	TGTGCCAGCAGCTTGGCCGGGAGGCAATACAATGAGCAGTTCTTC
TRBV9	NA	few	TRBJ1-1	CASSPLGHTEAFF	TGTGCCAGCAGCCCCCTAGGGCACACTGAAGCTTTCTTT
TRBV5-1	NA	NA	TRBJ1-4	CASSLDGRSNEKLLF	TGCGCCAGCAGCTTGGATGGCAGAAGTAATGAAAAACTGCTTTTT
TRBV12-3/TRBV12-4	NA	few	TRBJ1-2	CASSLRLGGPANYGYTF	TGTGCCAGCAGTTTAAGGCTGGGTGGACCTGCTAACTATGGCTACACCTTC
TRBV12-3/TRBV12-4	NA	NA	TRBJ2-3	CASRQDVTDTQYF	TGTGCCAGCAGACAGGACGTCACAGATACGCAGTATTTT
TRBV6-5	NA	few	TRBJ1-1	CASRKQVMEEAFF	TGTGCCAGCAGAAAACAGGTGATGGAAGAAGCTTTCTTT
TRBV2	NA	NA	TRBJ1-5	CASTGGPLGYQPQHF	TGTGCCAGCACGGGGGGCCCGCTGGGCTATCAGCCCCAGCATTTT
TRBV18	NA	NA	TRBJ2-5	CASSSRRREETQYF	TGTGCCAGCTCGTCAAGGCGGAGGGAAGAGACCCAGTACTTC
TRBV12-3/TRBV12-4	NA	NA	TRBJ1-1	CASSPAGARVTEAFF	TGTGCCAGCAGTCCCGCGGGGGCGCGGGTCACTGAAGCTTTCTTT
TRBV20-1	NA	NA	TRBJ1-6	CSAQLGVPNSPLHF	TGCAGTGCTCAGTTGGGTGTCCCTAATTCACCCCTCCACTTT
TRBV7-2	NA	many	TRBJ2-3	CASSLSGSTDTQYF	TGTGCCAGCAGCTTAAGCGGAAGCACAGATACGCAGTATTTT